This T cell receptor (beta chain) was observed in a study of immune characterization of retroperitoneal liposarcoma. TCRdb fed the PCR reads into MiXCR, producing one record per CDR3 protein. The table lists approximately 2,200 distinct CDR3 sequences, approximately 40% of them singletons. The CDR3 spans 15 residues. Germline V gene data show CDR1 as MNHNS and CDR2 as SASEGT. J is TRBJ2-5 and V is TRBV6-1; 8 positions agree with TRBD2. The DNA matches TRBJ2-1 better at its end, which makes the J call doubtful. The specimen sequenced was tumor tissue. This TCR came from a male donor with retroperitoneal liposarcoma. The CDR3 region has the DNA TGTGCCAGCAGTGAGCTGGGACTAGAGGGGGGTGAGCAGTTCTTC. Its protein product is CASSELGLEGGEQFF.